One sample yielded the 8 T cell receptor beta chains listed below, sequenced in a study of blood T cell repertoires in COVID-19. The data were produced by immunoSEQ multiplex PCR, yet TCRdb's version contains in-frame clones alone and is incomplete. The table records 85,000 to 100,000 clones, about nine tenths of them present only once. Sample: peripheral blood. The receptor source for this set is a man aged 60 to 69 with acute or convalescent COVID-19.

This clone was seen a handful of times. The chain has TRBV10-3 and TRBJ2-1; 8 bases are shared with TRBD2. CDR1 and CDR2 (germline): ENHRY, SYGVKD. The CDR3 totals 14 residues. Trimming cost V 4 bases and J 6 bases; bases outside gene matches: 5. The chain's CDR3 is CAISVTGTSNEQFF. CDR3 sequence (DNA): TGTGCCATCAGTGTAACCGGGACTAGCAATGAGCAGTTCTTC.

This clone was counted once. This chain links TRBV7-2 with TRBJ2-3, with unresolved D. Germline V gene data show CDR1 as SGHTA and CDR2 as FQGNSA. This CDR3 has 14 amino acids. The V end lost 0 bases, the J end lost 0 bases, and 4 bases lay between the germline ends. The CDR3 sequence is CASSLASSTDTQYF. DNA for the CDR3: TGTGCCAGCAGCTTAGCGAGCAGCACAGATACGCAGTATTTT.

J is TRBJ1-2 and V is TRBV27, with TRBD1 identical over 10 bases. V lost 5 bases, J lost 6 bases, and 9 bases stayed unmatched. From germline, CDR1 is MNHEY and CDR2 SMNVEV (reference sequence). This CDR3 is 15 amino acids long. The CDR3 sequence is CASSPHWGQGNGYTF. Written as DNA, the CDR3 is TGTGCCAGCAGTCCCCATTGGGGACAGGGGAATGGCTACACCTTC.

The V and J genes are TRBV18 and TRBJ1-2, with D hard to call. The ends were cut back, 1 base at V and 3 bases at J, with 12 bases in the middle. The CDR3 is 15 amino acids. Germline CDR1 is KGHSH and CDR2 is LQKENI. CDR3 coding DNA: TGTGCCAGCTCACCACGGACGGACGGGGACTATGGCTACACCTTC. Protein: CASSPRTDGDYGYTF.

The CDR3 DNA is TGTGCCAGCACCGCCGGGACTGCCCGTATTCGGACCTTC. It specifies CASTAGTARIRTF. V is TRBV12-3 or TRBV12-4 and J is TRBJ1-2; tentatively, D is TRBD1 (5 bases). The CDR3 extends over 13 amino acids. Trimming cost V 7 bases and J 14 bases, with 23 bases left between them.

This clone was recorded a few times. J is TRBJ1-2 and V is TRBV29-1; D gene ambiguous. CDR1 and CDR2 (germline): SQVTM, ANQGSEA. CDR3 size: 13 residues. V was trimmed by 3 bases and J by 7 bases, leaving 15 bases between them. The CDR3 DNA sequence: TGCAGCGTTGACCCTAGGAGCCCCGGTGGCTACACCTTC. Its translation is CSVDPRSPGGYTF.

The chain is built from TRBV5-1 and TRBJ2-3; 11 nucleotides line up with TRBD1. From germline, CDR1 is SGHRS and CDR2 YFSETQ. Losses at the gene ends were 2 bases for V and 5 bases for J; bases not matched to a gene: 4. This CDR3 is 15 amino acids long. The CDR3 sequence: CASSFGDRGLDTQYF. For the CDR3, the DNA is TGCGCCAGCAGCTTCGGGGACAGGGGGTTAGATACGCAGTATTTT. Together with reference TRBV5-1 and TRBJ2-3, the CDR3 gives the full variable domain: KAGVTQTPRYLIKTRGQQVTLSCSPISGHRSVSWYQQTPGQGLQFLFEYFSETQRNKGNFPGRFSGRQFSNSRSEMNVSTLELGDSALYLCASSFGDRGLDTQYFGPGTRLTVL.

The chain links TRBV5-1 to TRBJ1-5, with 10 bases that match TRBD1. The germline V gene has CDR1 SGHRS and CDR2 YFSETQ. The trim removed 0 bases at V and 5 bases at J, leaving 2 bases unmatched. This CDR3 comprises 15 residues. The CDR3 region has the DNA TGCGCCAGCAGCTTGGCCGGGACAGGGGATCAGCCCCAGCATTTT. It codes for CASSLAGTGDQPQHF.